This T cell receptor beta chain was profiled in a study of T cells in localized non-small cell lung cancer. Of note for this clone: Its antigen is as yet unknown.

Notes on the study in general: Compared with tumor, uninvolved adjacent lung displayed greater T cell clonality, ranking highest overall. Appearing in adjacent lung were a median about 57 of the top 100 tumor clones. Sequencing was limited to one tumor region, leaving the possibility of heterogeneity open.

Clones were sequenced by immunoSEQ multiplex PCR, and TCRdb holds only the in-frame ones, with some missing. The data show approximately 11,000 clones, with less than 35% seen just once and roughly 5.2% held by the top ten. The sample here was lung tumor tissue, taken before any cancer treatment. This clonotype was obtained from a man aged 40 to 69 with stage I lung adenocarcinoma.

CDR3 nucleotide sequence: TGCAGCGTTGAACTAGGGGGCCGTGGGGCCAACGTCCTGACTTTC. It translates to CSVELGGRGANVLTF. The rearrangement links TRBV29-1 to TRBJ2-6; 7 bases map to TRBD1. Trimming took 2 bases from V and 3 from J; bases not matched to a gene: 4. The V gene's germline CDR1 is SQVTM and CDR2 ANQGSEA. This CDR3 contains 15 residues.